This T cell receptor beta chain is drawn from a study of shared clonotypes between healthy human individuals. The CDR3 runs 14 residues. CDR1 is SGHAT, CDR2 FQDESV, per germline (reference sequence). The V gene end was trimmed by 5 bases and the J gene end by 4 bases; junction bases not matched to a gene: 2. The material for each subset, its genomic DNA, was split evenly across several immunoSEQ plates. In the original analysis: ImmunoSEQ output held junction-only sequences without quality scores, so filtering differed. The table came from immunoSEQ multiplex PCR; TCRdb's copy has only in-frame clones and leaves some out. V and J calls and clone size come straight from that table; D and trimming were deduced from the DNA. The data hold over a million clones, with more than 75% observed a single time.

The material sequenced was memory CD4+ T cells from PBMCs. Subset specified: CD45RA-negative fraction. This TCR was recovered from a man between 18 and 29 years old in good health. Some clones in this sample may be carry-over from other donors' samples. V is TRBV11-1 and J is TRBJ2-2; 9 nucleotides align to TRBD2. This chain's CDR3 is CASSNSGGTGELFF. CDR3 sequence (DNA): TGTGCCAGCAGCAATAGCGGGGGCACCGGGGAGCTGTTTTTT.